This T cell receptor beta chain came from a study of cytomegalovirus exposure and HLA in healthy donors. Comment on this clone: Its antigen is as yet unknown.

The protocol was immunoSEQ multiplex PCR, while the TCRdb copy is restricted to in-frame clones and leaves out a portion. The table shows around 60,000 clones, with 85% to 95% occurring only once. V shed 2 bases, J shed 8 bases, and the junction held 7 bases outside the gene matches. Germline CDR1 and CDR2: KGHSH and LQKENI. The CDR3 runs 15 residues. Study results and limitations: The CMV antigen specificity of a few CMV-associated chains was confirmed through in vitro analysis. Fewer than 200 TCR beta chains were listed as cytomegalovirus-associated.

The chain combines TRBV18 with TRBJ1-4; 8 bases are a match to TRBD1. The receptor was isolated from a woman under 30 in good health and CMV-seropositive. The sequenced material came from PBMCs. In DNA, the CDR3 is TGTGCCAGCTCACCAACCCGGGACAGGACCGAAAAACTGTTTTTT. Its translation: CASSPTRDRTEKLFF.